This T cell receptor (beta chain) is drawn from a study of human T cells and chemical hapten exposure. Time point denoted: patch test 1, 2 weeks after DPC sensitization. As for treatment: therapeutic diphenylcyclopropenone sensitization with weekly scalp DPC. J was trimmed by 5 bases and V by 6 bases; bases with no gene match: 7. The CDR3 spans 14 residues. Per the germline V gene, CDR1 is SGDLS and CDR2 is YYNGEE. TCRdb analysed the RACE reads with MiXCR anew, one entry per CDR3 protein. Of some 400,000 distinct CDR3 sequences listed, roughly 4.8% are singletons. This clonotype has a handful of counts.

This specimen was whole blood, taken in connection with sensitization to the hapten diphenylcyclopropenone (DPC). V usage is TRBV9 and J usage is TRBJ2-7; 11 bases fit TRBD1. This TCR was sampled from a woman aged 50 to 60 with alopecia areata. Some clones in this sample may be carry-over from other donors' samples. In nucleotides, the CDR3 is TGTGCCAGCAAAAGGGGACAGGGGGACCACGAGCAGTACTTC. It codes for CASKRGQGDHEQYF. Filled out from reference TRBV9 and TRBJ2-7, the complete variable domain reads DSGVTQTPKHLITATGQRVTLRCSPRSGDLSVYWYQQSLDQGLQFLIQYYNGEERAKGNILERFSAQQFPDLHSELNLSSLELGDSALYFCASKRGQGDHEQYFGPGTRLTVT.